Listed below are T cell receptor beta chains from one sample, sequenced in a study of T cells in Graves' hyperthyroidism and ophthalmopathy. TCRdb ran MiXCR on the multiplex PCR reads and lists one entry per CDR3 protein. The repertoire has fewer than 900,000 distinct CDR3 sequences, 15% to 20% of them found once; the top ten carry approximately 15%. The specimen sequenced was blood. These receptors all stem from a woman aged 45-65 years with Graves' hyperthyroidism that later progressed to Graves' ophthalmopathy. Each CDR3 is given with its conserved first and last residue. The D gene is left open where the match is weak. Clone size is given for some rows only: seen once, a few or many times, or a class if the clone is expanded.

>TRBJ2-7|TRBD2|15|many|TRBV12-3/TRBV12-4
TGTGCCAGCAGTTTAGAAATGGGACTAGGGAGCGAGCAGTACTTC
CASSLEMGLGSEQYF
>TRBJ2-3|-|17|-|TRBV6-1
TGTGCCAGCAGGGGACCAGCTAGCCGGGACAGCACAGATACGCAGTATTTT
CASRGPASRDSTDTQYF
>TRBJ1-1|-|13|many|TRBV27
TGTGCCAGCAGTGTGGTGGTGGACACTGAAGCTTTCTTT
CASSVVVDTEAFF
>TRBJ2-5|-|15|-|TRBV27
TGTGCCAGCAGTTTACGGCTGGGGTCTCAAGAGACCCAGTACTTC
CASSLRLGSQETQYF
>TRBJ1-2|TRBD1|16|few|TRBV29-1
TGCAGCGTTGACATAGGGACAGGGCCAGGCGACTATGGCTACACCTTC
CSVDIGTGPGDYGYTF
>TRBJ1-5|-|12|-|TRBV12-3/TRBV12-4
TGTGCCAGCAGTTTTCCGCGGGAGTCCCAGCATTTT
CASSFPRESQHF
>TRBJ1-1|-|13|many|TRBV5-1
TGCGCCAGCAGCCTAAGCGGGGGGATGGAAGCTTTCTTT
CASSLSGGMEAFF
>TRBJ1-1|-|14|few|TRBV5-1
TGCGCCAGCACGACGGAGTATATGAACACTGAAGCTTTCTTT
CASTTEYMNTEAFF
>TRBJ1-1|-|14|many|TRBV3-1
TGTGCCAGCAGCCAAGAGGCGGGGACTAAGCGTGCTTTCTTT
CASSQEAGTKRAFF
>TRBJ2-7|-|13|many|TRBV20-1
TGCAGTGCCACGGACGGACAAAGCTACGAGCAGTACTTC
CSATDGQSYEQYF
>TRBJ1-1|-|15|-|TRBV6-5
TGTGCCAGCAGTTACTCGGTTCAAGTGAACACTGAAGCTTTCTTT
CASSYSVQVNTEAFF
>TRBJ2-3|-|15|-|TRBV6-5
TGTGCCAGCAGTTACCAACCAGGGGTCACAGATACGCAGTATTTT
CASSYQPGVTDTQYF
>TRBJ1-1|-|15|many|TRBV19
TGTGCCAGTAGTATCGTTTCGCGCTCGAACACTGAAGCTTTCTTT
CASSIVSRSNTEAFF
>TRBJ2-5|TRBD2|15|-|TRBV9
TGTGCCAGCAGCGTAGGCGGGGGAGCCTCGGAGACCCAGTACTTC
CASSVGGGASETQYF